This T cell receptor (beta chain) stems from a study of cytomegalovirus exposure and HLA in healthy donors. The CDR3 sequence is 13 residues long. Trimming took 1 base from V and 9 from J, leaving 13 bases between them. The V gene's germline CDR1 is SGHAT and CDR2 FQNNGV. 60 Vbeta and 13 Jbeta primers were used in PCR. The repertoire was sequenced with immunoSEQ multiplex PCR; TCRdb's copy has only in-frame clones and lacks some. This table has about 90,000 clones, approximately 84% appearing once. The sequencing sample was made of PBMCs. The rearrangement links TRBV11-2 to TRBJ2-7, with D possibly matching TRBD1 (6 bases). The clonotype was recovered from a man aged 18 to 35 in good health and CMV-seronegative. The CDR3 DNA sequence: TGTGCCAGCAGCTTAGCAAACAGGGCGGGGCAGTACTTC. This translates into CASSLANRAGQYF.